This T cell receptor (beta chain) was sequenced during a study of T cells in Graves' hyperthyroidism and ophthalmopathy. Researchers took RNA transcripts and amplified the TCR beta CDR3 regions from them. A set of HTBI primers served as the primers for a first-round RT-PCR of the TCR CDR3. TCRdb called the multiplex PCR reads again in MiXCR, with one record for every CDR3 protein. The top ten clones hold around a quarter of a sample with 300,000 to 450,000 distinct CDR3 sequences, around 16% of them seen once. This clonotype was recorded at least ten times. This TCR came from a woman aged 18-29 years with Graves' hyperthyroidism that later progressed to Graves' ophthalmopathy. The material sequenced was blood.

CDR3 protein: CSARRGANTGELFF. The CDR3 coding sequence is TGCAGTGCTAGACGGGGGGCGAACACCGGGGAGCTGTTTTTT. This chain links TRBV20-1 with TRBJ2-2, with 7 bases aligning to TRBD2. V lost 2 bases and J lost 0; bases outside the gene matches: 0. The CDR3 has 14 amino acids. Germline loops: CDR1 DFQATT, CDR2 SNEGSKA (reference sequence).